The 30 T cell receptor beta chains reported below all come from one sample, sequenced in a study of blood T cell repertoires in COVID-19. TCRdb's table, derived via immunoSEQ multiplex PCR, lists solely in-frame clones and lacks some. This sample has about 140,000 clones; about 80% occur once, and the top ten carry 2.5% to 3%. The source material was PBMCs or T cells enriched from blood (not recorded which). These receptor sequences come from a woman in her fifties or sixties who had recovered from COVID-19.

This sequence joins TRBV10-3 and TRBJ1-5; 11 nucleotides align to TRBD1. V gave up 2 bases and J gave up 6 bases; unmatched junction bases: 3. Germline CDR1 and CDR2: ENHRY and SYGVKD. The CDR3 is 15 residues long. This CDR3 is CAISERTGGRQPQHF. The CDR3 bases are TGTGCCATCAGTGAGAGGACAGGGGGCCGTCAGCCCCAGCATTTT.

The J gene is TRBJ2-2, the V gene TRBV13; 12 nucleotides line up with TRBD2. With 0 bases clipped from V and 6 bases from J, the junction kept 11 bases outside the gene matches. The CDR3 runs to 19 residues. CDR1 PRHDT and CDR2 FYEKMQ come from the germline V gene (reference sequence). The CDR3: CASSLGILAGGPRAGELFF. CDR3 sequence (DNA): TGTGCCAGCAGCTTAGGAATCCTAGCGGGAGGGCCTAGGGCCGGGGAGCTGTTTTTT.

The J gene is TRBJ2-3, the V gene TRBV19; TRBD1 is a possible D gene (6 bases). CDR3 length: 13 residues. V was pared by 8 bases and J by 5 bases, with 14 bases between. Per the germline V gene, CDR1 is LNHDA and CDR2 is SQIVND (reference sequence). For the CDR3, the DNA is TGTGCCAGTGGGTGGCAGGGGAAAGATACGCAGTATTTT. Its translation is CASGWQGKDTQYF.

This sequence joins TRBV27 and TRBJ1-4, with 8 bases identical to TRBD1. Trimming cost V 6 bases and J 2 bases; bases outside gene matches: 8. The CDR3 spans 16 residues. Germline V gene data show CDR1 as MNHEY and CDR2 as SMNVEV (reference sequence). The CDR3 DNA reads as TGTGCCAGCAGCCGGGACAGGCAGTTCACTAATGAAAAACTGTTTTTT. Translation: CASSRDRQFTNEKLFF. Full variable domain (rest looked up from reference TRBV27 and TRBJ1-4): EAQVTQNPRYLITVTGKKLTVTCSQNMNHEYMSWYRQDPGLGLRQIYYSMNVEVTDKGDVPEGYKVSRKEKRNFPLILESPSPNQTSLYFCASSRDRQFTNEKLFFGSGTQLSVL.

The rearrangement uses TRBV7-2 and TRBJ1-2; no definite D call. Germline assignment: CDR1 SGHTA and CDR2 FQGNSA. This CDR3 spans 17 amino acids. V shed 1 base and J shed 2 bases, with 17 bases lying between them. Here the CDR3 DNA reads TGTGCCAGCAGCTTAGAATCTTGGACTTGGGGAAACTATGGCTACACCTTC. Translation: CASSLESWTWGNYGYTF.

In its sample, this clone was seen a few times. The identical CDR3 is also encoded by other nucleotide sequences in the sample. V gene TRBV6-4 combines with J gene TRBJ1-2; TRBD1 matches 8 bases. The CDR3 contains 13 residues. Germline V lookup: CDR1 MRHNA, CDR2 SNTAGT. V lost 4 bases and J lost 8; bases outside the gene matches: 6. The CDR3 DNA is TGTGCCAGCAGTGCGACAGGGGCTTACGGCTACACCTTC. Translating it yields CASSATGAYGYTF.

The J gene is TRBJ2-5, the V gene TRBV20-1, with TRBD2 matching 7 bases. With V trimmed by 3 bases and J by 5 bases, 9 bases remained unmatched. Germline V gives CDR1 DFQATT, CDR2 SNEGSKA (reference sequence). The length of the CDR3 is 14 residues. CDR3 protein: CSASGGVGLETQYF. The CDR3 DNA reads as TGCAGTGCTAGTGGGGGGGTGGGTTTGGAGACCCAGTACTTC.

The chain links TRBV5-4 to TRBJ1-2; 7 nucleotides align to TRBD1. Per the germline V gene, CDR1 is SGHNT and CDR2 is YYREEE (reference sequence). With 0 bases clipped from V and 8 bases from J, the junction kept 10 bases outside the gene matches. The CDR3 is 15 amino acids. CDR3 nucleotides: TGTGCCAGCAGCTTGGATCCCCGACAGGGTGGCGGCTACACCTTC. Residues: CASSLDPRQGGGYTF.

The rearrangement uses TRBV2 and TRBJ2-1; TRBD1 is a possible D gene (7 bases). Germline CDR1 and CDR2: SNHLY and FYNNEI. The V and J ends lost 11 bases and 10 bases respectively, with 18 bases between them. CDR3 length equals 12 residues. The CDR3, as DNA: TGTGCCTTCAGCAGGGGGACTCAGGAGCAGTTCTTC. As protein: CAFSRGTQEQFF.

This chain links TRBV6-2 or TRBV6-3 with TRBJ2-7; D not resolved. The CDR3 runs 16 residues. V was trimmed by 4 bases and J by 1 base, leaving 17 bases between them. Germline V gene sequence: CDR1 MNHEY, CDR2 SVGEGT. This CDR3 reads CASSLISGAQSYEQYF. DNA of the CDR3: TGTGCCAGCAGTTTGATCTCTGGAGCCCAGTCCTACGAGCAGTACTTC.

The J gene is TRBJ2-1, the V gene TRBV24-1; 7 nucleotides align to TRBD1. The CDR3 consists of 13 residues. Germline CDR1 reads KGHDR; CDR2 reads SFDVKD. V shed 6 bases, J shed 3 bases, and the junction held 1 base outside the gene matches. The CDR3 nucleotides read TGTGCCACCAGTAGGGACAGCTACAATGAGCAGTTCTTC. This sequence encodes CATSRDSYNEQFF.

The rearrangement links TRBV9 to TRBJ2-7, with D possibly matching TRBD2 (7 bases). Germline V gives CDR1 SGDLS, CDR2 YYNGEE. The CDR3 spans 15 residues. The V gene lost 5 bases and the J gene lost 0 bases, with 15 bases spanning the gap. CDR3 region: CASSLKGGSSYEQYF. The CDR3 DNA reads as TGTGCCAGCAGTCTAAAGGGGGGGAGCTCCTACGAGCAGTACTTC.

CDR3 sequence reads: CASSLREGYEQYF. For the CDR3, the DNA is TGTGCCAGCAGCCTAAGGGAGGGGTACGAGCAGTACTTC. This sequence joins TRBV27 and TRBJ2-7; 7 bases are shared with TRBD2. The length of the CDR3 is 13 residues. The junction had 6 bases not matched to a gene; V was cut back by 6 bases and J by 4 bases. The germline gives CDR1 MNHEY, CDR2 SMNVEV (reference sequence).

The chain recombines TRBV9 with TRBJ1-1; tentatively, D is TRBD1 (6 bases). This CDR3 spans 14 amino acids. The germline CDR1 and CDR2 sequences are SGDLS and YYNGEE. Deletions cut 7 bases from V and 0 bases from J, with 13 bases between. This chain's CDR3 is CASPQGRMNTEAFF. CDR3 nucleotide sequence: TGTGCCAGCCCCCAGGGGCGGATGAACACTGAAGCTTTCTTT.

The chain has TRBV6-6 and TRBJ1-5; no clear D. The CDR3 is made up of 17 amino acids. The germline V gene has CDR1 MNHNY and CDR2 SVGAGI (reference sequence). The V end lost 5 bases, the J end lost 0 bases, and 17 bases lay between the germline ends. The CDR3 region is CASSPTASGRSNQPQHF. DNA of the CDR3: TGTGCCAGCAGTCCTACTGCTAGCGGTCGTAGCAATCAGCCCCAGCATTTT.

V is TRBV3-1 (or the pseudogene TRBV3-2) and J is TRBJ2-7; 10 positions agree with TRBD1. The CDR3 sequence is 15 residues long. Germline V CDR1 and CDR2: LGHDT, YNNKEL (reference sequence). Germline trimming cut 4 bases from V and 6 bases from J; bases unmatched to any gene: 9. Here the CDR3 DNA reads TGTGCCAGCAGCCCGATGCCGACAGGGGGCGTCGAGCAGTACTTC. Encoded protein: CASSPMPTGGVEQYF.

This clone came up once. The chain recombines TRBV3-1 (or the pseudogene TRBV3-2) with TRBJ1-5; tentatively, D is TRBD1 (5 bases). The V gene lost 0 bases and the J gene lost 1 base, with 10 bases spanning the gap. From germline, CDR1 is LGHDT and CDR2 YNNKEL (reference sequence). The CDR3 contains 16 residues. The CDR3 DNA follows: TGTGCCAGCAGCCAAGATGGGGGGGGGAGCAATCAGCCCCAGCATTTT. This sequence encodes CASSQDGGGSNQPQHF.

The genes are TRBV5-4 and TRBJ1-1; 9 bases align to TRBD1. Looked up from germline, CDR1 is SGHNT and CDR2 is YYREEE (reference sequence). The V and J ends lost 4 bases and 1 base, in that order; junction bases with no gene match: 8. The CDR3 extends over 16 amino acids. In DNA form, the CDR3 reads TGTGCCAGCAGCCCTAACAGGGGGCTTAGGAACACTGAAGCTTTCTTT. Translating gives CASSPNRGLRNTEAFF.

The chain joins TRBV7-3 to TRBJ1-6, with 7 bases fitting TRBD1. This CDR3 is 15 amino acids long. CDR1 and CDR2 from the germline V gene are SGHTA and FQGTGA. The V segment lost 0 bases and the J segment 7 bases; nucleotides outside the gene matches: 3. CDR3 DNA: TGTGCCAGCAGCTTAACGACAGGGTTGAATTCACCCCTCCACTTT. It codes for CASSLTTGLNSPLHF.

The V and J genes are TRBV18 and TRBJ2-6, with 7 nucleotides matching TRBD1. V was pared by 4 bases and J by 0 bases, with 9 bases of the junction left unmatched. The germline gives CDR1 KGHSH, CDR2 LQKENI. The length of the CDR3 is 18 residues. In DNA, the CDR3 is TGTGCCAGCTCACGACCGGGACAGCGACCCTCTGGGGCCAACGTCCTGACTTTC. Encoded protein: CASSRPGQRPSGANVLTF.

The CDR3 loop is CASGLGTSGANTGELFF. CDR3 sequence (DNA): TGTGCTAGTGGTTTGGGGACTAGCGGGGCGAACACCGGGGAGCTGTTTTTT. This chain joins TRBV12-5 and TRBJ2-2; 12 nucleotides agree with TRBD2. J lost 0 bases, V lost 1 base, and 0 bases had no gene match. The CDR3 has 17 residues. Germline lookup yields CDR1 LGHNT and CDR2 FRNRAP.

The genes are TRBV9 and TRBJ2-5, with 12 nucleotides matching TRBD2. CDR3 length: 15 residues. With V trimmed by 3 bases and J by 4 bases, 4 bases remained unmatched. Germline V CDR1 and CDR2: SGDLS, YYNGEE. CDR3 sequence reads: CASSGLAGGVETQYF. CDR3 sequence (DNA): TGTGCCAGCAGCGGTCTAGCGGGAGGGGTAGAGACCCAGTACTTC.

This clone was picked up one time. The J gene is TRBJ2-5, the V gene TRBV2, with D possibly matching TRBD2 (6 bases). The V gene lost 4 bases and the J gene lost 4 bases, with 13 bases spanning the gap. The CDR3 contains 14 residues. The germline gives CDR1 SNHLY, CDR2 FYNNEI. CDR3 nucleotides: TGTGCCAGCAGTGCGACTAGAGGTCCAGAGACCCAGTACTTC. It encodes CASSATRGPETQYF.

The genes are TRBV6-6 and TRBJ1-2; D is ambiguous. CDR3 length: 12 residues. Trimming cost V 2 bases and J 8 bases, with 9 bases left between them. The germline CDR1 and CDR2 sequences are MNHNY and SVGAGI (reference sequence). The chain's CDR3 is CASSYAAGGYTF. CDR3 in DNA: TGTGCCAGCAGTTACGCGGCGGGGGGCTACACCTTC.

With regard to this clone: This sample includes further DNA sequences coding for the same CDR3. The CDR3 loop is CASSPGRGGEQYF. The CDR3, as DNA: TGTGCCAGCAGCCCGGGGAGGGGAGGCGAGCAGTACTTC. This chain connects TRBV11-2 to TRBJ2-7, with TRBD2 identical over 7 bases. Germline CDR1 reads SGHAT; CDR2 reads FQNNGV. V shed 5 bases, J shed 6 bases, and the junction held 7 bases outside the gene matches. The CDR3 covers 13 residues.

The chain uses TRBV10-2 and TRBJ2-7; TRBD1 agrees at 8 bases. Per germline, CDR1 WSHSY and CDR2 SAAADI. The trim removed 6 bases at V and 3 bases at J, leaving 7 bases unmatched. The CDR3 has 14 residues. The CDR3 DNA reads as TGCGCCAGCAGCGGACAGGGAAGGGACTACGAGCAGTACTTC. This translates into CASSGQGRDYEQYF.

The rearrangement links TRBV28 to TRBJ1-4, with 8 bases lining up with TRBD1. Germline V gene lookup returns CDR1 MDHEN and CDR2 SYDVKM. This CDR3 has 15 residues. V gave up 5 bases and J gave up 8 bases; unmatched junction bases: 10. The CDR3 loop is CASSLQQGDWEKLFF. DNA of the CDR3: TGTGCCAGCAGTCTACAACAGGGGGATTGGGAAAAACTGTTTTTT. Drawing the rest from reference TRBV28 and TRBJ1-4, the complete variable domain is DVKVTQSSRYLVKRTGEKVFLECVQDMDHENMFWYRQDPGLGLRLIYFSYDVKMKEKGDIPEGYSVSREKKERFSLILESASTNQTSMYLCASSLQQGDWEKLFFGSGTQLSVL.

The CDR3 protein is CASSYRGAYGYTF. CDR3 coding DNA: TGTGCCAGCAGCTACAGGGGGGCCTATGGCTACACCTTC. This chain connects TRBV7-9 to TRBJ1-2, with TRBD1 matching 8 bases. V was pared by 4 bases and J by 4 bases, with 2 bases of the junction left unmatched. CDR1 SEHNR and CDR2 FQNEAQ come from the germline V gene (reference sequence). The CDR3 runs 13 residues. Drawing the rest from reference TRBV7-9 and TRBJ1-2, the complete variable domain is DTGVSQNPRHKITKRGQNVTFRCDPISEHNRLYWYRQTLGQGPEFLTYFQNEAQLEKSRLLSDRFSAERPKGSFSTLEIQRTEQGDSAMYLCASSYRGAYGYTFGSGTRLTVV.

The chain links TRBV29-1 to TRBJ1-1; TRBD1 aligns across 8 bases. CDR1 and CDR2 (germline): SQVTM, ANQGSEA. V shed 6 bases, J shed 1 base, and the junction held 7 bases outside the gene matches. CDR3 length: 14 amino acids. CDR3 region: CSVRAGGENTEAFF. The CDR3 coding sequence is TGCAGCGTCAGGGCAGGGGGCGAGAACACTGAAGCTTTCTTT.

The gene calls are TRBV7-9 and TRBJ1-6, with 9 positions matching TRBD1. Germline-derived CDR1 and CDR2 are SEHNR and FQNEAQ (reference sequence). This CDR3 has 19 amino acids. V was pared by 2 bases and J by 2 bases, with 10 bases of the junction left unmatched. The CDR3 sequence: CASSLFYRGRFAYNSPLHF. Written as DNA, the CDR3 is TGTGCCAGCAGCTTATTTTACAGGGGGCGATTCGCCTATAATTCACCCCTCCACTTT. Full variable domain (remainder filled in from reference TRBV7-9 and TRBJ1-6): DTGVSQNPRHKITKRGQNVTFRCDPISEHNRLYWYRQTLGQGPEFLTYFQNEAQLEKSRLLSDRFSAERPKGSFSTLEIQRTEQGDSAMYLCASSLFYRGRFAYNSPLHFGNGTRLTVT.